The 24 T cell receptor beta chains presented below share a single source sample, sequenced in a study of molecular identifiers for immune sequencing clone quantification. TCRdb used MiXCR to reprocess the PCR reads, holding one entry per CDR3 protein. Here the sample spans a few hundred thousand distinct CDR3 sequences, about a quarter being singletons. The sequenced sample was naive CD8+ T cells from blood, with Jurkat cell RNA spiked in. Documented subset: FACS-sorted CD8+CD4-CCR7+CD45RA+ naive T cells. The receptor source for this set is a human donor in good health. Some libraries in this study had Jurkat cell RNA spiked in.

The chain combines TRBV27 with TRBJ2-7; TRBD2 agrees at 7 bases. The CDR3 is 15 amino acids. The trim removed 0 bases at V and 1 base at J, leaving 3 bases unmatched. CDR1 MNHEY and CDR2 SMNVEV come from the germline V gene (reference sequence). The CDR3 here is CASSLSGEGSYEQYF. The CDR3 bases are TGTGCCAGCAGTTTATCAGGGGAGGGATCCTACGAGCAGTACTTC.

This chain uses TRBV27 with TRBJ1-6, with D possibly matching TRBD1 (5 bases). The V end was cut by 0 bases, the J end by 8 bases, with 17 bases between. This CDR3 is built from 17 residues. Looked up from germline, CDR1 is MNHEY and CDR2 is SMNVEV (reference sequence). CDR3: CASSLSIGAGIDSPLHF. As DNA, the CDR3 is TGTGCCAGCAGTTTATCGATTGGAGCAGGGATAGATTCACCCCTCCACTTT.

This clonotype has only a few counts. V and J are TRBV19 and TRBJ1-5; D not certain. Germline assignment: CDR1 LNHDA and CDR2 SQIVND (reference sequence). The CDR3 consists of 17 residues. Trimming took off 2 bases at V and 1 base at J, with 15 bases between the two ends. The CDR3 DNA follows: TGTGCCAGTAGTATATTGGCAGACCTATCGAGCAATCAGCCCCAGCATTTT. This translates into CASSILADLSSNQPQHF.

This clonotype occurred a few times. The chain links TRBV6-5 to TRBJ1-4; D gene unclear. Germline values: CDR1 MNHEY, CDR2 SVGAGI. This CDR3 region has 14 residues. V lost 0 bases and J 5 bases, leaving 7 bases between the germline ends. The CDR3 spells CASSYSVMNEKLFF. The DNA for the CDR3 is TGTGCCAGCAGTTACTCGGTTATGAATGAAAAACTGTTTTTT.

A few counts support this clonotype. The chain has TRBV28 and TRBJ1-4; D remains unclear. Germline CDR1 and CDR2: MDHEN and SYDVKM. The CDR3 covers 16 residues. V gave up 6 bases and J gave up 3 bases, with 17 bases separating them. CDR3 in amino acids: CASSPDGSSPNEKLFF. DNA of the CDR3: TGTGCCAGCAGCCCCGATGGGTCCTCGCCTAATGAAAAACTGTTTTTT. Variable domain in full (rest from reference TRBV28 and TRBJ1-4): DVKVTQSSRYLVKRTGEKVFLECVQDMDHENMFWYRQDPGLGLRLIYFSYDVKMKEKGDIPEGYSVSREKKERFSLILESASTNQTSMYLCASSPDGSSPNEKLFFGSGTQLSVL.

This chain joins TRBV5-1 and TRBJ2-3, with D perhaps matching TRBD2 (6 bases). CDR3 length: 16 residues. Germline-derived CDR1 and CDR2 are SGHRS and YFSETQ. V lost 4 bases and J 4 bases, leaving 19 bases between the germline ends. Here the CDR3 reads CASSLGTFRTADTQYF. CDR3 nucleotides: TGCGCCAGCAGCCTCGGGACTTTCCGGACGGCAGATACGCAGTATTTT.

The rearrangement uses TRBV9 and TRBJ2-3, with D unresolved. Germline V gene lookup returns CDR1 SGDLS and CDR2 YYNGEE. The V end lost 0 bases, the J end lost 0 bases, and 8 bases lay between the germline ends. The CDR3 is made up of 15 amino acids. CDR3 loop: CASSVDGRSTDTQYF. Written as DNA, the CDR3 is TGTGCCAGCAGCGTAGATGGTCGTAGCACAGATACGCAGTATTTT.

This clonotype was found many times. The chain combines TRBV19 with TRBJ2-7, with a weak D call TRBD1 (7 bases). The CDR3 runs 15 residues. V was trimmed by 3 bases and J by 3 bases, leaving 15 bases between them. CDR1 LNHDA and CDR2 SQIVND come from the germline V gene (reference sequence). CDR3 DNA sequence: TGTGCCAGTAGTATGGTCTGGCAGGGGGGCTACGAGCAGTACTTC. It encodes CASSMVWQGGYEQYF.

This clonotype was picked up one time. A clone one base away is much larger, so this may be a read error. In DNA, the CDR3 is TGTGCCAGCAGCATGGACCAGCCCCCAGAGACCCAGTACTTC. Encoded protein: CASSMDQPPETQYF. The rearrangement links TRBV5-3 to TRBJ2-5; D gene unclear. TRBV5-3 is marked as an open reading frame, function uncertain. The V end was cut by 8 bases, the J end by 4 bases, with 18 bases between. CDR3 length: 14 residues.

With respect to this clonotype: Since a much larger clone is just one base distant, this may be a read error. The V call is TRBV5-3, the J call TRBJ2-3, with D perhaps matching TRBD1 or TRBD2 (5 bases each). TRBV5-3 is given ORF status, its function remaining uncertain. The CDR3 has 15 amino acids. CDR3: CASSFNWGSTDTHYF. DNA for the CDR3: TGTGCCAGCAGCTTTAATTGGGGGTCCACAGATACGCATTATTTT.

Regarding this clonotype: A much larger clone differs from this one at a single base, so this may be a read error. The rearrangement uses TRBV7-8 and TRBJ2-5, with D hard to call. The CDR3 is made up of 14 amino acids. Germline V lookup: CDR1 SGHVS, CDR2 FQNEAQ. Trimming stripped 3 bases from V and 4 bases from J, with 12 bases between. The CDR3: CASSLTVAPETQYF. DNA for the CDR3: TGTGCCAGCAGCTTGACCGTGGCACCAGAGACCCAGTACTTC.

This clonotype was recorded at least ten times. The chain joins TRBV4-3 to TRBJ2-5, with 7 positions matching TRBD1. Germline CDR1 LGHNA, CDR2 YSLEER. J was trimmed by 5 bases and V by 10 bases; bases with no gene match: 10. The CDR3 totals 13 residues. CDR3 residues: CATGQDVGETQYF. The CDR3 DNA reads TGCGCCACCGGACAGGACGTGGGGGAGACCCAGTACTTC.

The V gene is TRBV2, the J gene TRBJ2-7; 7 bases are shared with TRBD2. Germline V gives CDR1 SNHLY, CDR2 FYNNEI. The CDR3 spans 17 residues. Trimming took 1 base from V and 2 from J; bases not matched to a gene: 11. Written as DNA, the CDR3 is TGTGCCAGCAGTGAAGACAGCCCAGCGGGGATAACCTACGAGCAGTACTTC. Residues: CASSEDSPAGITYEQYF.

There are a few counts of this clonotype. The gene calls are TRBV6-5 and TRBJ2-5; either TRBD1 or TRBD2 may fit D (6 bases each). The CDR3 consists of 14 residues. Per the germline V gene, CDR1 is MNHEY and CDR2 is SVGAGI. Trimming removed 3 bases from V and 5 bases from J, with 13 bases in between. The CDR3 region has the DNA TGTGCCAGCAGTTATGGGGGGCCCCCGGAGACCCAGTACTTC. This encodes CASSYGGPPETQYF.

As regards this clonotype: Given a much more abundant clone one base away, this may be a read error. The chain recombines TRBV6-1 with TRBJ1-2; 10 positions match TRBD1. CDR3 length: 17 residues. V lost 5 bases and J lost 6; bases outside the gene matches: 15. Per germline, CDR1 MNHNS and CDR2 SASEGT. For the CDR3, the DNA is TGTGCCAGCAGTACCTACCCCTCCCAGACAGGGGGCAATGGCTACACCTTC. It encodes CASSTYPSQTGGNGYTF.

The chain joins TRBV13 to TRBJ1-5; unclear D gene. Germline CDR1 reads PRHDT; CDR2 reads FYEKMQ (reference sequence). V was shortened by 0 bases and J by 7 bases, with 10 bases between the two germline ends. The CDR3 is made up of 14 amino acids. The CDR3 loop reads CASSLGGNGQPQHF. The CDR3 coding sequence is TGTGCCAGCAGCTTAGGGGGAAACGGACAGCCCCAGCATTTT.

This clonotype came up a few times. The chain uses TRBV27 and TRBJ2-4, with D possibly TRBD1 on 6 matching bases. The germline V and J ends were trimmed by 3 bases and 2 bases, with 11 bases remaining between them. Germline values: CDR1 MNHEY, CDR2 SMNVEV (reference sequence). The CDR3 is 15 residues long. Here the CDR3 DNA reads TGTGCCAGCAGTTTCCAGGGGAGATCCAAAAACATTCAGTACTTC. Amino acids: CASSFQGRSKNIQYF.

In this sample, this clonotype turned up many times. J is TRBJ2-4 and V is TRBV7-2; D call uncertain. The V and J ends lost 4 bases and 2 bases respectively, with 15 bases between them. In germline, CDR1 is SGHTA, CDR2 FQGNSA. The CDR3 has 16 amino acids. CDR3 bases: TGTGCCAGCAGCTCTGGCGGCAGGTTCTCCAAAAACATTCAGTACTTC. It is translated as CASSSGGRFSKNIQYF. Drawing the rest from reference TRBV7-2 and TRBJ2-4, the complete variable domain is GAGVSQSPSNKVTEKGKDVELRCDPISGHTALYWYRQSLGQGLEFLIYFQGNSAPDKSGLPSDRFSAERTGGSVSTLTIQRTQQEDSAVYLCASSSGGRFSKNIQYFGAGTRLSVL.

The J gene is TRBJ2-5, the V gene TRBV28, with 8 positions matching TRBD1. With 3 bases clipped from V and 5 bases from J, the junction kept 8 bases outside the gene matches. The CDR3 consists of 15 residues. Germline CDR1 reads MDHEN; CDR2 reads SYDVKM. In DNA form, the CDR3 reads TGTGCCAGCAGTTTCCGACAGGGGATGGGGGAGACCCAGTACTTC. This codes for CASSFRQGMGETQYF.

This clonotype has more than one count but fewer than ten. The chain couples TRBV20-1 to TRBJ2-1, with 11 bases matching TRBD2. The CDR3 length is 14 residues. Germline assignment: CDR1 DFQATT and CDR2 SNEGSKA (reference sequence). V lost 1 base and J lost 8; bases outside the gene matches: 4. The CDR3 region has the DNA TGCAGTGCTAGAGGACTAGCGGGGATGGATGAGCAGTTCTTC. It translates to CSARGLAGMDEQFF.

In this sample, this clonotype turned up a few times. V is TRBV4-3 and J is TRBJ2-3; a weak D match, TRBD2 (5 bases). The germline V gene encodes CDR1 LGHNA and CDR2 YSLEER. V lost 0 bases to trimming and J lost 2 bases, with 15 bases between them. This CDR3 region has 17 residues. CDR3 protein: CASSQDFDREITDTQYF. The DNA for the CDR3 is TGCGCCAGCAGCCAAGATTTTGATCGGGAAATCACAGATACGCAGTATTTT.

Note on this clonotype: A much larger clonotype is one base distant, so this may be a read error. In DNA form, the CDR3 reads TGCGCCAGCAGCCAGGGGTCTGGCAGAAATCGGCCCCAGCATTTT. This translates into CASSQGSGRNRPQHF. This chain joins TRBV4-3 and TRBJ1-5; unclear D gene. The CDR3 is made up of 15 amino acids. Looked up from germline, CDR1 is LGHNA and CDR2 is YSLEER.

This clonotype was observed many times. The chain carries TRBV6-6 and TRBJ2-4; 10 bases fit TRBD2. The CDR3 covers 15 residues. Trimming took 4 bases from V and 9 from J; bases not matched to a gene: 9. CDR1 and CDR2 (germline): MNHNY, SVGAGI (reference sequence). The DNA of the CDR3 is TGTGCCAGCAGTTCCTCTAGCGGGAGTTTAGGCATTCAGTACTTC. This encodes CASSSSSGSLGIQYF.

The rearrangement uses TRBV4-1 and TRBJ2-5; D is possibly TRBD1 (6 bases). The germline gives CDR1 MGHRA, CDR2 YSYEKL. Trimming stripped 2 bases from V and 5 bases from J, with 15 bases between. The CDR3 extends over 15 amino acids. The CDR3 DNA sequence: TGCGCCAGCAGCCAAATACAGGGAAGATGGGAGACCCAGTACTTC. This gives the protein CASSQIQGRWETQYF.